These T cell receptor beta chains were read from a single sample in a study of sequential checkpoint blockade in melanoma. Libraries were prepared by immunoSEQ multiplex PCR; TCRdb keeps only in-frame clonotypes and omits some of them. The sample has about 3,200 clones, just over 20% seen once; the top ten hold around a tenth. This material consisted of tumor tissue (inferred from file names), taken from a patient given nivolumab and ipilimumab in sequence. All receptors come from a human donor with melanoma. CDR3s include the opening cysteine and the closing phenylalanine or tryptophan. A D gene is named only where the DNA matches it firmly. Rows give clone size only sometimes, using once, few, many, or a class for an expanded clone.

J | V | size | length | D | CDR3 | DNA
TRBJ1-5 | TRBV19 | . | 16 | . | CASSIGGGSNNQPQHF | TGTGCCAGTAGTATAGGGGGGGGCAGCAACAATCAGCCCCAGCATTTT
TRBJ1-1 | TRBV11-3 | many | 16 | . | CASDPLITARGTEAFF | TGTGCCAGCGACCCTCTCATTACGGCCCGGGGCACTGAAGCTTTCTTT
TRBJ2-1 | TRBV6-8 | . | 16 | TRBD2 | CASSYRSGLAANEQFF | TGTGCCAGCAGTTATCGCTCGGGACTAGCGGCAAATGAGCAGTTCTTC
TRBJ1-3 | TRBV15 | few | 15 | TRBD1 | CATSAPGQGLNTIYF | TGTGCCACCAGCGCCCCGGGACAGGGACTAAACACCATATATTTT
TRBJ1-1 | TRBV30 | few | 14 | . | CAWSVTTLNTEAFF | TGTGCCTGGAGTGTAACGACGCTGAACACTGAAGCTTTCTTT
TRBJ2-1 | TRBV14 | . | 15 | . | CASSPRGELYNEQFF | TGTGCCAGCAGCCCCCGTGGGGAGCTCTACAATGAGCAGTTCTTC
TRBJ2-5 | TRBV11-3 | many | 15 | . | CASSLSTWGAETQYF | TGTGCCAGCAGCTTATCGACCTGGGGAGCTGAGACCCAGTACTTC
TRBJ2-3 | TRBV9 | medium-sized | 14 | . | CASSQTGLTDTQYF | TGTGCCAGCAGCCAAACTGGACTTACAGATACGCAGTATTTT
TRBJ1-1 | TRBV11-3 | many | 14 | TRBD1 | CASSQQQGTTEAFF | TGTGCCAGCAGTCAACAACAGGGGACCACTGAAGCTTTCTTT
TRBJ2-7 | TRBV29-1 | . | 13 | TRBD1 | CSVLTGLDYEQYF | TGCAGCGTCCTGACAGGGCTGGACTACGAGCAGTACTTC
TRBJ1-2 | TRBV18 | few | 17 | . | CASSPTGGTRGNNGYTF | TGTGCCAGCTCACCAACCGGGGGGACAAGGGGTAACAATGGCTACACCTTC
TRBJ2-2 | TRBV11-3 | medium-sized | 17 | . | CASSSPVRGINTGELFF | TGTGCCAGCAGCTCCCCGGTCCGGGGGATAAACACCGGGGAGCTGTTTTTT
TRBJ2-1 | TRBV19 | . | 14 | . | CASSIRTLDGEQFF | TGTGCCAGTAGTATTAGGACGCTGGACGGTGAGCAGTTCTTC
TRBJ2-2 | TRBV29-1 | . | 13 | . | CSVPGYRTGELFF | TGCAGCGTCCCAGGATACCGGACCGGGGAGCTGTTTTTT
TRBJ2-3 | TRBV18 | . | 13 | . | CASSTSLTDTQYF | TGTGCCAGCTCAACTTCCCTCACAGATACGCAGTATTTT
TRBJ1-1 | TRBV19 | . | 15 | . | CASSTIGRGDTEAFF | TGTGCCAGTAGTACCATCGGCAGGGGTGACACTGAAGCTTTCTTT
TRBJ1-2 | TRBV19 | . | 13 | . | CASSILTGYGYTF | TGTGCCAGTAGTATCTTGACAGGTTATGGCTACACCTTC
TRBJ1-5 | TRBV28 | few | 16 | . | CASSPPVGRSNQPQHF | TGTGCCAGCAGCCCTCCCGTGGGACGGAGCAATCAGCCCCAGCATTTT